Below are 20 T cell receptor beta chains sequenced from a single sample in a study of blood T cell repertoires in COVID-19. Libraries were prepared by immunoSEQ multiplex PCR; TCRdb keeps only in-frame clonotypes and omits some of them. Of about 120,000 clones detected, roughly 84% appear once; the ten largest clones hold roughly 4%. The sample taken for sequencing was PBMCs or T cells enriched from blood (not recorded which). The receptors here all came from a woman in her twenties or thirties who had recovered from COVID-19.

CDR3 DNA: TGTGCCAGCAGTTTGGGGGACAGCTATGGCTACACCTTC. The encoded protein is CASSLGDSYGYTF. The chain uses TRBV12-3 or TRBV12-4 and TRBJ1-2, with 7 bases fitting TRBD1. Trimming cost V 3 bases and J 4 bases; bases outside gene matches: 2. There are 13 residues in the CDR3.

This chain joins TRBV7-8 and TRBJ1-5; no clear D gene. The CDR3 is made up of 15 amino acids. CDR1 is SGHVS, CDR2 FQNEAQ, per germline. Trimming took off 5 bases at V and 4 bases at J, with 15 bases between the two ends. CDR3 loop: CASSPYSRGNQPQHF. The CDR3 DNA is TGTGCCAGCAGCCCATACTCTCGAGGAAATCAGCCCCAGCATTTT.

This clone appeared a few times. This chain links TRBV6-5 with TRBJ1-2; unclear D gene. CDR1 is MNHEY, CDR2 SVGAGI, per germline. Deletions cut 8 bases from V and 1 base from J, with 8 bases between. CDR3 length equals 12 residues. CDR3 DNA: TGTGCCAGCGCTGGCGGTAACTATGGCTACACCTTC. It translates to CASAGGNYGYTF.

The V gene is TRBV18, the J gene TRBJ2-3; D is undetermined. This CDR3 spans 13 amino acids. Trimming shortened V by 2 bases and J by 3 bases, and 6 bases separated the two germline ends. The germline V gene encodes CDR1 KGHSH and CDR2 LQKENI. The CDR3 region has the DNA TGTGCCAGCTCACCAGGGCTAACAGATACGCAGTATTTT. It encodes CASSPGLTDTQYF.

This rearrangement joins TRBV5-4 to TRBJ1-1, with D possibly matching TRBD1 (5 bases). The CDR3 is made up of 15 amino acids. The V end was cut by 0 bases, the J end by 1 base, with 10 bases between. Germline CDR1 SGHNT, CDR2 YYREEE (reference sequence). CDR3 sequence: CASSLAGVPNTEAFF. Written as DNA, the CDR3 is TGTGCCAGCAGCTTGGCGGGGGTCCCGAACACTGAAGCTTTCTTT.

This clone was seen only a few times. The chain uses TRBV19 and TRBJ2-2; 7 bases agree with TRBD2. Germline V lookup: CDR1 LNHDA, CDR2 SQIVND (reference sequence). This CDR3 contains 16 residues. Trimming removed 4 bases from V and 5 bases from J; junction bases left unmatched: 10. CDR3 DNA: TGTGCCAGTAGTAAGGAAGGACTAGTGAGTACCGGGGAGCTGTTTTTT. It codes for CASSKEGLVSTGELFF. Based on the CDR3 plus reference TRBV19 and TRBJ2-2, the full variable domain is DGGITQSPKYLFRKEGQNVTLSCEQNLNHDAMYWYRQDPGQGLRLIYYSQIVNDFQKGDIAEGYSVSREKKESFPLTVTSAQKNPTAFYLCASSKEGLVSTGELFFGEGSRLTVL.

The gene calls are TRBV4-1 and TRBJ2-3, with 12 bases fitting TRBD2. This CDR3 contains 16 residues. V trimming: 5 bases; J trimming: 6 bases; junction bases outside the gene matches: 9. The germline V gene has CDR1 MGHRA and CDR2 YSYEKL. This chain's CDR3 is CASSTRTSGISDTQYF. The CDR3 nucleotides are TGCGCCAGCAGCACCCGGACTAGCGGGATATCGGATACGCAGTATTTT.

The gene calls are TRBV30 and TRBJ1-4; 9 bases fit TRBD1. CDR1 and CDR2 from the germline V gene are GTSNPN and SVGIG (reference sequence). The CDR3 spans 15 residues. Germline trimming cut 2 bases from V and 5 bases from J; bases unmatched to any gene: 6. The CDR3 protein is CAWSFTGGPNEKLFF. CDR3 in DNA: TGTGCCTGGAGTTTCACAGGGGGCCCGAATGAAAAACTGTTTTTT.

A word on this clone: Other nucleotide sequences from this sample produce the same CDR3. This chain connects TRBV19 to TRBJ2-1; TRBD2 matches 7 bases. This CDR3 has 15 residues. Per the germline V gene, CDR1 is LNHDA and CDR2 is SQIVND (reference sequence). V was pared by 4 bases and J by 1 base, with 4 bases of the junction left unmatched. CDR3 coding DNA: TGTGCCAGTAGTACGTCTAGCGGTTCCTACAATGAGCAGTTCTTC. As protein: CASSTSSGSYNEQFF.

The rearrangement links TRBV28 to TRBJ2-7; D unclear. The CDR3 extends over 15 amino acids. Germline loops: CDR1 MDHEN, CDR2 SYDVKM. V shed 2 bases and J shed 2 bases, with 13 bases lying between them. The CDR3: CASSLTAAGTYEQYF. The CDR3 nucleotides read TGTGCCAGCAGTTTAACGGCAGCAGGAACCTACGAGCAGTACTTC.

The CDR3 DNA is TGTGCCAGCAGCTGGAACCCGGGAGGCACCTACGAGCAGTACTTC. It encodes CASSWNPGGTYEQYF. This chain joins TRBV27 and TRBJ2-7, with TRBD2 identical over 7 bases. Germline V lookup: CDR1 MNHEY, CDR2 SMNVEV (reference sequence). J lost 2 bases, V lost 6 bases, and 10 bases had no gene match. CDR3 length: 15 amino acids.

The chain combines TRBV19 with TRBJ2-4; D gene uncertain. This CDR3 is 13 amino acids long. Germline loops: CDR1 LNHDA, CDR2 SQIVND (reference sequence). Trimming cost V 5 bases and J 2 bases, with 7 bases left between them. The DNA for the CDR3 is TGTGCCAGTAGTCCCGCTACCAAAAACATTCAGTACTTC. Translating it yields CASSPATKNIQYF.

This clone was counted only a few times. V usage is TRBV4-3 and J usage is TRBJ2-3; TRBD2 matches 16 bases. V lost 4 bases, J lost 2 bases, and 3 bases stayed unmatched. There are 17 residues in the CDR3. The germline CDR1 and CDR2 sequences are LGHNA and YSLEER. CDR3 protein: CASSPGLAGGPTDTQYF. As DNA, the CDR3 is TGCGCCAGCAGCCCGGGACTAGCGGGAGGGCCCACAGATACGCAGTATTTT.

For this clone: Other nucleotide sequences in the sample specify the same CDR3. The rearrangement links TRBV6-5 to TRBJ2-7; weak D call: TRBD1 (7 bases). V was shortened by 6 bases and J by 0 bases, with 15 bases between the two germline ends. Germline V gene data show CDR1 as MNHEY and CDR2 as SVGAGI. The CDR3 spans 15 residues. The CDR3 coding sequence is TGTGCCAGCAGCTCAGCAGGGGGAGGCTCCTACGAGCAGTACTTC. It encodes CASSSAGGGSYEQYF.

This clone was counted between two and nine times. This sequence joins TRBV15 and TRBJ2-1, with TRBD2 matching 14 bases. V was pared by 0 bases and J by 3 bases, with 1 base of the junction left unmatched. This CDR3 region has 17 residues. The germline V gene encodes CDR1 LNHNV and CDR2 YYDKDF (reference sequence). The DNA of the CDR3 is TGTGCCACCAGCAGAGACGGGACTAGCGGGAGCTACAATGAGCAGTTCTTC. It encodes CATSRDGTSGSYNEQFF.

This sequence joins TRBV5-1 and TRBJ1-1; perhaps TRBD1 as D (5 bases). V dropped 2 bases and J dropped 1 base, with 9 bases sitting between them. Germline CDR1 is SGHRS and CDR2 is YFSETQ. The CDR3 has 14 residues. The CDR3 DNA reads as TGCGCCAGCAGCTTTGGACACGGGAACACTGAAGCTTTCTTT. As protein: CASSFGHGNTEAFF.

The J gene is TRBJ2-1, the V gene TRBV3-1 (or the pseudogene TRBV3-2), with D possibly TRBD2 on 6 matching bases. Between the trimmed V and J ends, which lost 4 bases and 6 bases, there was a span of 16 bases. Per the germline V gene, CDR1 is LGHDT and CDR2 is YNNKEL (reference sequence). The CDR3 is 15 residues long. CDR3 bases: TGTGCCAGCAGCCGGGACTCCCTTACCCTCAATGAGCAGTTCTTC. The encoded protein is CASSRDSLTLNEQFF.

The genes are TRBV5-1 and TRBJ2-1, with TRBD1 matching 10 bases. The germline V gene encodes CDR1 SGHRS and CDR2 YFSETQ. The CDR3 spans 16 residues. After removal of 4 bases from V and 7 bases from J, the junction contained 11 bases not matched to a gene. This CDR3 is CASSRAPGQGWNEQFF. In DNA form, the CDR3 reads TGCGCCAGCAGCAGGGCGCCGGGACAGGGGTGGAATGAGCAGTTCTTC. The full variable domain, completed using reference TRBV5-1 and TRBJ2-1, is KAGVTQTPRYLIKTRGQQVTLSCSPISGHRSVSWYQQTPGQGLQFLFEYFSETQRNKGNFPGRFSGRQFSNSRSEMNVSTLELGDSALYLCASSRAPGQGWNEQFFGPGTRLTVL.

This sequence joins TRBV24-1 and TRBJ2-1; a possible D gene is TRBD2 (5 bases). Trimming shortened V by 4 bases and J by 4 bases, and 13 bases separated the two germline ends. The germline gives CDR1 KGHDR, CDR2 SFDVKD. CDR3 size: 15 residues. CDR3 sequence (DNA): TGTGCCACCAGTGACCGCGGACTTCGTTACAATGAGCAGTTCTTC. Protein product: CATSDRGLRYNEQFF.

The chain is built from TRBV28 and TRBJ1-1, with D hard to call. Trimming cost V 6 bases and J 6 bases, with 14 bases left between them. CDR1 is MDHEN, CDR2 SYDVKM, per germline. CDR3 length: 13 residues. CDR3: CASSRQEGSEAFF. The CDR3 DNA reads TGTGCCAGCAGCCGCCAAGAGGGATCTGAAGCTTTCTTT.